These 5 T cell receptor beta chains were all obtained from the same sample, sequenced in a study of Ad26.COV2.S vaccination and SARS-CoV-2 variants. TCRdb's table, derived via immunoSEQ multiplex PCR, lists solely in-frame clones and lacks some. The sample includes fewer than 500,000 clones, roughly 89% of them seen just once. Treatment of the sample: some 20 received Ad26.COV2.S at low or high dose, single or two shots; about 5 received placebo; per-sample allocation not given. Sampling was done on day 63 after the first vaccine or placebo injection. The starting material was peripheral blood, obtained in a trial of Ad26.COV2.S vaccine versus placebo. The receptor set was obtained from a person aged 18 to 65 who received the Ad26.COV2.S COVID-19 vaccine or a placebo.

CDR3 region: CASSESEEYGYTF. The CDR3 bases are TGTGCCAGCAGTGAGTCAGAAGAGTATGGCTACACCTTC. The V gene is TRBV6-1, the J gene TRBJ1-2; unclear D gene. Trimming cost V 3 bases and J 5 bases, with 10 bases left between them. Germline CDR1 and CDR2: MNHNS and SASEGT. The CDR3 is 13 amino acids.

The chain joins TRBV19 to TRBJ1-5; 8 nucleotides line up with TRBD1. The CDR3 consists of 15 residues. The germline CDR1 and CDR2 sequences are LNHDA and SQIVND (reference sequence). The V segment lost 6 bases and the J segment 4 bases; nucleotides outside the gene matches: 8. CDR3 nucleotide sequence: TGTGCCAGTAGGTTTACAGGGGGTCTAAATCAGCCCCAGCATTTT. Translating it yields CASRFTGGLNQPQHF. Full variable domain (missing parts from reference TRBV19 and TRBJ1-5): DGGITQSPKYLFRKEGQNVTLSCEQNLNHDAMYWYRQDPGQGLRLIYYSQIVNDFQKGDIAEGYSVSREKKESFPLTVTSAQKNPTAFYLCASRFTGGLNQPQHFGDGTRLSIL.

This clone showed up just once. The genes are TRBV5-1 and TRBJ2-4; D unresolved. The CDR3 has 16 residues. CDR1 SGHRS and CDR2 YFSETQ come from the germline V gene. Between the trimmed V and J ends, which lost 0 bases and 0 bases, there was a span of 10 bases. CDR3 DNA sequence: TGCGCCAGCAGCTTGGCGCCCGGATTAGCCAAAAACATTCAGTACTTC. This encodes CASSLAPGLAKNIQYF.

This sequence joins TRBV5-6 and TRBJ1-3, with D unclear. Between the trimmed V and J ends, which lost 0 bases and 0 bases, there was a span of 10 bases. This CDR3 has 16 residues. CDR1 is SGHDT, CDR2 YYEEEE, per germline. The CDR3 coding sequence is TGTGCCAGCAGCTTGGGAGGGCGCAACTCTGGAAACACCATATATTTT. It translates to CASSLGGRNSGNTIYF.

This clone appeared once. The chain combines TRBV4-3 with TRBJ2-1; TRBD2 aligns across 12 bases. The germline V gene has CDR1 LGHNA and CDR2 YSLEER. J lost 4 bases, V lost 4 bases, and 8 bases had no gene match. The length of the CDR3 is 17 residues. CDR3 in amino acids: CASSRQGLAGEYNEQFF. CDR3 DNA sequence: TGCGCCAGCAGCCGGCAGGGACTAGCGGGCGAATACAATGAGCAGTTCTTC.